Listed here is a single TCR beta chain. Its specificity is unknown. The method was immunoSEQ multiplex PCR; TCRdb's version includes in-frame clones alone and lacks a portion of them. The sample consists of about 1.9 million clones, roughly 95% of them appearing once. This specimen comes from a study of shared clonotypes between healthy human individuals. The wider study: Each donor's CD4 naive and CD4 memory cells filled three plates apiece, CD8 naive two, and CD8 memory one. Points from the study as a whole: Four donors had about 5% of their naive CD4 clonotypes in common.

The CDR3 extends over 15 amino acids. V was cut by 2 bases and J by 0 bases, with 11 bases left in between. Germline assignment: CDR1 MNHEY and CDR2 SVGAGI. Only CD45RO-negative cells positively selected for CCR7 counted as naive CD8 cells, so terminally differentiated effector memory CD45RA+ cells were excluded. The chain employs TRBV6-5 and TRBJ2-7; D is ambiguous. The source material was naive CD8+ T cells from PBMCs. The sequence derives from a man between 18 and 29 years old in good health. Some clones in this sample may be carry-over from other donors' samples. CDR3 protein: CASSYRAESSYEQYF. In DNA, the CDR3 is TGTGCCAGCAGTTACAGGGCAGAATCCTCCTACGAGCAGTACTTC.